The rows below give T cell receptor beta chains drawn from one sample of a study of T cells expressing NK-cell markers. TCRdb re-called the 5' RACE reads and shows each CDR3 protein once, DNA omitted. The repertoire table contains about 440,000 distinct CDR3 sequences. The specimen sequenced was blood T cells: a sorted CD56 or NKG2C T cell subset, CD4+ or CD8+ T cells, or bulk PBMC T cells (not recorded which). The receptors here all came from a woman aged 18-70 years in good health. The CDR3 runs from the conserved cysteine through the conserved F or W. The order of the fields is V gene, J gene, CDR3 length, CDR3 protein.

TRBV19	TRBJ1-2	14	CASNRLRTMNGYTF
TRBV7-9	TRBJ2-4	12	CASSLEPDIQYF
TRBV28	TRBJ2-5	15	CASSPSWEYQETQYF
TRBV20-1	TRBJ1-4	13	CSATTDISEKLFF
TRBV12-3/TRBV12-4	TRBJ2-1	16	CASSPRGQGGWDEQFF
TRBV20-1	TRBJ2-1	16	CSATLGGRNSYNEQFF
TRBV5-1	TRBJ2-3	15	CASSLTREFPDTQYF
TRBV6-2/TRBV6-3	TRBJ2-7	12	CASSYSPYEQYF
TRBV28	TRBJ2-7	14	CASSFSRGALEQYF
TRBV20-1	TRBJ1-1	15	CSARPAGLMNTEAFF
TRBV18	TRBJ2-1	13	CASSPSGRNEQFF
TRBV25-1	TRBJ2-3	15	CASSERGQGEDTQYF
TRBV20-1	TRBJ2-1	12	CSAWWQNNEQFF
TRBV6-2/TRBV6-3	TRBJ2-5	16	CASSYLAGGPSETQYF
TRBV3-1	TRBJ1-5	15	CASSPSSGYNQPQHF
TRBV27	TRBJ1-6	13	CASATGVYSPLHF
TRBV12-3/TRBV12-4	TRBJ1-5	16	CASSSPGQALGQPQHF
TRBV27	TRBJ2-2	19	CASSPVPTTGTRKAGELFF
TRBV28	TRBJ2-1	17	CASSSHSGEIERDEQFF
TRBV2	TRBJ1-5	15	CASSESGTGGQPQHF